This entry lists 14 T cell receptor beta chains sequenced from one sample in a study of cytomegalovirus exposure and HLA in healthy donors (dated by TCRdb to about 2017). Preparation of the library involved the immunoSEQ multiplex PCR assay. A mixture of 60 forward primers for TCR Vbeta segments and 13 reverse primers for TCR Jbeta segments was used in the multiplex PCR. The immuneACCESS repertoire file appears here via TCRdb, limited to in-frame rearrangements. These files lack a portion of the clones; in checked studies, under half of the deficit traces to unresolved V genes, and the cause of the others is not known. The sample's own table lists 200,000 to 250,000 clones. Jointly, the top ten make up around 1.1% of the sample. Input material: PBMCs. All receptors come from a girl aged 2-9 years in good health and CMV-seropositive.

The chain's CDR3 is CASSSLRASEYTDTQYF. In DNA, the CDR3 is TGTGCCAGCAGCTCCCTGAGGGCTAGCGAATACACAGATACGCAGTATTTT. The genes are TRBV5-8 and TRBJ2-3, with D perhaps matching TRBD2 (6 bases). Germline V gene sequence: CDR1 SGHTS, CDR2 YDEGEE. The CDR3 spans 17 residues. V lost 3 bases to trimming and J lost 2 bases, with 19 bases between them. The entire variable domain, with the rest obtained from reference TRBV5-8 and TRBJ2-3, is as follows: EAGVTQSPTHLIKTRGQQATLRCSPISGHTSVYWYQQALGLGLQFLLWYDEGEERNRGNFPPRFSGRQFPNYSSELNVNALELEDSALYLCASSSLRASEYTDTQYFGPGTRLTVL.

The V and J genes are TRBV7-2 and TRBJ2-5, with 10 nucleotides matching TRBD2. Germline-derived CDR1 and CDR2 are SGHTA and FQGNSA. The CDR3 length is 15 residues. Trimming took 6 bases from V and 10 from J; bases not matched to a gene: 14. The CDR3 loop reads CASSRDPSGSPDQYF. In nucleotides, the CDR3 is TGTGCCAGCAGTCGAGATCCTAGCGGGAGTCCGGACCAGTACTTC.

V and J are TRBV19 and TRBJ1-5; D possibly corresponds to TRBD1 (6 bases). Germline V lookup: CDR1 LNHDA, CDR2 SQIVND (reference sequence). V was clipped by 6 bases and J by 2 bases, with 17 bases between them. This CDR3 contains 16 residues. CDR3 sequence reads: CASRQGLGGRNQPQHF. The CDR3 bases are TGTGCCAGTAGACAAGGACTCGGGGGGCGCAATCAGCCCCAGCATTTT.

The V call is TRBV6-1, the J call TRBJ2-5; TRBD1 aligns across 10 bases. This CDR3 is 14 amino acids long. With V trimmed by 6 bases and J by 5 bases, 6 bases remained unmatched. The germline gives CDR1 MNHNS, CDR2 SASEGT. The CDR3 loop is CASRRTGGMETQYF. The CDR3 DNA follows: TGTGCCAGCAGGCGGACAGGGGGGATGGAGACCCAGTACTTC.

This chain links TRBV11-2 with TRBJ2-1, with 11 bases matching TRBD2. Germline values: CDR1 SGHAT, CDR2 FQNNGV. J lost 7 bases, V lost 5 bases, and 7 bases had no gene match. This CDR3 region has 15 residues. CDR3 sequence (DNA): TGTGCCAGCAGCGCCCGACTAGCGGGAAGGAATGAGCAGTTCTTC. This encodes CASSARLAGRNEQFF.

This chain uses TRBV27 with TRBJ2-5, with D uncertain. The J call may be in error: the DNA end matches TRBJ2-7 better. There are 14 residues in the CDR3. Germline V lookup: CDR1 MNHEY, CDR2 SMNVEV (reference sequence). As DNA, the CDR3 is TGTGCCAGCAGCCCGACCGCGGATACCTACGAGCAGTACTTC. Its translation is CASSPTADTYEQYF.

V is TRBV6-4 and J is TRBJ2-2; 14 nucleotides line up with TRBD2. The CDR3 runs 17 residues. Germline V gene lookup returns CDR1 MRHNA and CDR2 SNTAGT. V shed 7 bases and J 5 bases; nucleotides not matched to a gene: 9. The CDR3 region is CASTPTSGRAWTGELFF. CDR3 bases: TGTGCCAGCACCCCGACTAGCGGGAGGGCCTGGACCGGGGAGCTGTTTTTT.

This chain links TRBV11-2 with TRBJ2-1; the D gene is possibly TRBD2 (6 bases). The CDR3 has 16 residues. From germline, CDR1 is SGHAT and CDR2 FQNNGV. The V gene lost 8 bases and the J gene lost 0 bases, with 17 bases spanning the gap. The CDR3: CASGRLANSSYNEQFF. The CDR3 DNA is TGTGCCAGCGGACGCCTAGCGAACAGCTCCTACAATGAGCAGTTCTTC.

The chain combines TRBV27 with TRBJ1-4, with TRBD1 identical over 7 bases. V lost 5 bases and J lost 7; bases outside the gene matches: 10. The CDR3 length is 15 residues. Germline values: CDR1 MNHEY, CDR2 SMNVEV (reference sequence). The CDR3 here is CASSARQGRAEKLFF. CDR3 sequence (DNA): TGTGCCAGCAGTGCCCGACAGGGAAGGGCTGAAAAACTGTTTTTT.

The V and J genes are TRBV5-1 and TRBJ2-5; D may be TRBD2 (5 bases). The J call may not be correct, given that the DNA end is closer to TRBJ2-7. This CDR3 contains 15 residues. Germline CDR1 reads SGHRS; CDR2 reads YFSETQ. DNA for the CDR3: TGCGCCAGCACGCGTGACACCCTAGAGGGCTACGAGCAGTACTTC. As protein: CASTRDTLEGYEQYF.

The V and J genes are TRBV27 and TRBJ2-7; possible D gene TRBD1, 5 bases. Trimming cost V 6 bases and J 2 bases, with 11 bases left between them. The length of the CDR3 is 13 residues. Germline V lookup: CDR1 MNHEY, CDR2 SMNVEV (reference sequence). CDR3 nucleotide sequence: TGTGCCAGCAGCTCAGGGAACCCCTACGAGCAGTACTTC. Amino acid sequence: CASSSGNPYEQYF.

The J gene is TRBJ2-2, the V gene TRBV11-2; D is possibly TRBD2 (6 bases). The length of the CDR3 is 15 residues. Germline V gene data show CDR1 as SGHAT and CDR2 as FQNNGV. V was pared by 1 base and J by 4 bases, with 10 bases between. CDR3 sequence reads: CASSLVRGLTGELFF. CDR3 DNA: TGTGCCAGCAGCTTAGTGCGGGGTCTCACCGGGGAGCTGTTTTTT.

V and J are TRBV5-1 and TRBJ2-1; TRBD2 matches at 7 bases. Per germline, CDR1 SGHRS and CDR2 YFSETQ. This CDR3 has 14 residues. With V trimmed by 0 bases and J by 6 bases, 3 bases remained unmatched. The CDR3 spells CASSLGGLPNEQFF. The CDR3 DNA follows: TGCGCCAGCAGCTTGGGGGGACTACCCAATGAGCAGTTCTTC.

The chain recombines TRBV5-4 with TRBJ1-1, with 9 bases that match TRBD1. Germline CDR1 reads SGHNT; CDR2 reads YYREEE (reference sequence). The CDR3 contains 14 residues. V dropped 4 bases and J dropped 3; count of bases not matched to a gene: 4. The CDR3 DNA is TGTGCCAGCAGCATCCGACAGGGGGACACTGAAGCTTTCTTT. The encoded protein is CASSIRQGDTEAFF. Complete variable domain (other parts from reference TRBV5-4 and TRBJ1-1): ETGVTQSPTHLIKTRGQQVTLRCSSQSGHNTVSWYQQALGQGPQFIFQYYREEENGRGNFPPRFSGLQFPNYSSELNVNALELDDSALYLCASSIRQGDTEAFFGQGTRLTVV.